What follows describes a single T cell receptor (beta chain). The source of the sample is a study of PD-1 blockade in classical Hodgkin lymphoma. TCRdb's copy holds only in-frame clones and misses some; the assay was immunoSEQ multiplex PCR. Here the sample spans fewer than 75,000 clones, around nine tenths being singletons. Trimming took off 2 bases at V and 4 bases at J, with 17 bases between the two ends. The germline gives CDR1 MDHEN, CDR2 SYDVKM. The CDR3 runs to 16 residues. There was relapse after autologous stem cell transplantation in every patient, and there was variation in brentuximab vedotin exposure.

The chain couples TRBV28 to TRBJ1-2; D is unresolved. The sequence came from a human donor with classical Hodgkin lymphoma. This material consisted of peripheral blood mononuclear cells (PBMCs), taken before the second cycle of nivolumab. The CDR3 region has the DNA TGTGCCAGCAGTTTAAGTCTGTCCCGCCGTGGCTATGGCTACACCTTC. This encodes CASSLSLSRRGYGYTF.